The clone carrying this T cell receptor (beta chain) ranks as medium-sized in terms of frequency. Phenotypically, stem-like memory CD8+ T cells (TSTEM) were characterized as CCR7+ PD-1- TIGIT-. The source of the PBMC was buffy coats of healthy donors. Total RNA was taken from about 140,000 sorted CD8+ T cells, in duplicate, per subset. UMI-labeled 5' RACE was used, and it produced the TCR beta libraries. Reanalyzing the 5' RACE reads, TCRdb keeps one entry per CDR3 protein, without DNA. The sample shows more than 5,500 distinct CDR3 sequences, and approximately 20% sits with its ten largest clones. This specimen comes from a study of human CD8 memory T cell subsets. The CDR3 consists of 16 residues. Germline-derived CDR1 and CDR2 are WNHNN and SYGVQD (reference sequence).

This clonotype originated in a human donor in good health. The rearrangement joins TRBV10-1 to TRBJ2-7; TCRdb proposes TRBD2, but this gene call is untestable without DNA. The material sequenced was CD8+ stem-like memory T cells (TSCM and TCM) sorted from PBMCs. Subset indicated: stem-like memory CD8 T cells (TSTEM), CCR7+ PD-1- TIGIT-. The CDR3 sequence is CASTASGEHGSYEQYF.